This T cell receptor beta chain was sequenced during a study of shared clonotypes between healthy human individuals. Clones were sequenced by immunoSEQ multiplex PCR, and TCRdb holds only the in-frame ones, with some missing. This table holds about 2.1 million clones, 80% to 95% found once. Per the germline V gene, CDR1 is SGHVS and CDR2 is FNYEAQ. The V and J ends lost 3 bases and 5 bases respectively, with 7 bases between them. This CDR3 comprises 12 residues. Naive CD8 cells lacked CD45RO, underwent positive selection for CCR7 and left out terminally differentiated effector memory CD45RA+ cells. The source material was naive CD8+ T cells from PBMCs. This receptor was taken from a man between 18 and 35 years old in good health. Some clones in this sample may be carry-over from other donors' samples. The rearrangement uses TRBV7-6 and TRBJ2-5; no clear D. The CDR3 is CASSLEDETQYF. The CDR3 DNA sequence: TGTGCCAGCAGCTTGGAAGATGAGACCCAGTACTTC.